The 10 T cell receptor beta chains below come from one sample, sequenced in a study of shared clonotypes between healthy human individuals. Data came from immunoSEQ multiplex PCR; TCRdb stores just in-frame clones and leaves some out. The data show 1,500,000 or so clones, 96% seen once. The material sequenced was naive CD4+ T cells sorted from blood. Subset specified: CD45RA+ positively selected. These TCRs come from a man aged 25 to 45 in good health.

V usage is TRBV6-5 and J usage is TRBJ2-7; a weak D match, TRBD2 (6 bases). This CDR3 contains 12 residues. Trimming removed 6 bases from V and 7 bases from J, with 13 bases in between. The germline CDR1 and CDR2 sequences are MNHEY and SVGAGI. This CDR3 reads CASRNSGREQYF. CDR3 nucleotide sequence: TGTGCCAGCAGAAATAGCGGTAGGGAGCAGTACTTC.

V gene TRBV2 combines with J gene TRBJ1-5; maybe TRBD1 (6 bases). The V end lost 4 bases, the J end lost 1 base, and 11 bases lay between the germline ends. Looked up from germline, CDR1 is SNHLY and CDR2 is FYNNEI. The CDR3 is made up of 15 amino acids. CDR3 region: CASSGWGASNQPQHF. The CDR3 DNA sequence: TGTGCCAGCAGTGGTTGGGGGGCGAGCAATCAGCCCCAGCATTTT. Using reference TRBV2 and TRBJ1-5 for the parts outside the CDR3, the full variable domain is EPEVTQTPSHQVTQMGQEVILRCVPISNHLYFYWYRQILGQKVEFLVSFYNNEISEKSEIFDDQFSVERPDGSNFTLKIRSTKLEDSAMYFCASSGWGASNQPQHFGDGTRLSIL.

This clone was seen a single time. This chain uses TRBV7-2 with TRBJ2-1; TRBD2 matches 8 bases. Losses at the gene ends were 1 base for V and 3 bases for J; bases not matched to a gene: 2. The CDR3 extends over 15 amino acids. Germline assignment: CDR1 SGHTA and CDR2 FQGNSA. CDR3: CASSLDGTSYNEQFF. In DNA form, the CDR3 reads TGTGCCAGCAGCTTAGACGGGACTAGCTACAATGAGCAGTTCTTC. Based on the CDR3 plus reference TRBV7-2 and TRBJ2-1, the full variable domain is GAGVSQSPSNKVTEKGKDVELRCDPISGHTALYWYRQSLGQGLEFLIYFQGNSAPDKSGLPSDRFSAERTGGSVSTLTIQRTQQEDSAVYLCASSLDGTSYNEQFFGPGTRLTVL.

V gene TRBV5-6 combines with J gene TRBJ1-4, with D perhaps matching TRBD1 (5 bases). CDR3 length equals 14 residues. Per the germline V gene, CDR1 is SGHDT and CDR2 is YYEEEE. The ends were cut back, 4 bases at V and 4 bases at J, with 11 bases in the middle. In DNA, the CDR3 is TGTGCCAGCAGCACTACAGGAAATAATGAAAAACTGTTTTTT. Translation: CASSTTGNNEKLFF.

The J gene is TRBJ2-7, the V gene TRBV5-1; D gene ambiguous. The CDR3 contains 16 residues. Between the trimmed V and J ends, which lost 2 bases and 2 bases, there was a span of 17 bases. Germline assignment: CDR1 SGHRS and CDR2 YFSETQ. The CDR3 here is CASSLLPAPGPYEQYF. The CDR3 DNA reads TGCGCCAGCAGCTTACTGCCGGCGCCAGGACCCTACGAGCAGTACTTC.

The J gene is TRBJ2-7, the V gene TRBV20-1; a weak D match, TRBD1 (5 bases). The CDR3 runs to 11 residues. Trimming pared 6 bases from V and 9 bases from J, leaving 15 bases between. The germline V gene has CDR1 DFQATT and CDR2 SNEGSKA (reference sequence). Here the CDR3 reads CSAQGNSWQYF. The CDR3 DNA reads TGCAGTGCCCAGGGAAACTCATGGCAGTACTTC.

This chain uses TRBV19 with TRBJ2-7; D gene unclear. V was clipped by 4 bases and J by 2 bases, with 9 bases between them. There are 13 residues in the CDR3. CDR1 is LNHDA, CDR2 SQIVND, per germline (reference sequence). CDR3 sequence: CASSKHRTYEQYF. Written as DNA, the CDR3 is TGTGCCAGTAGTAAACATCGAACCTACGAGCAGTACTTC.

V is TRBV30 and J is TRBJ2-7; D is unresolved. Per germline, CDR1 GTSNPN and CDR2 SVGIG (reference sequence). Deletions cut 0 bases from V and 6 bases from J, with 6 bases between. The CDR3 consists of 11 residues. The CDR3 bases are TGTGCCTGGAGTGTCAGGATCGAGCAGTACTTC. Protein: CAWSVRIEQYF.

The rearrangement uses TRBV5-8 and TRBJ2-2; 11 bases agree with TRBD1. Trimming removed 5 bases from V and 5 bases from J; junction bases left unmatched: 8. CDR1 and CDR2 from the germline V gene are SGHTS and YDEGEE. CDR3 length equals 16 residues. CDR3 DNA sequence: TGTGCCAGCAGTTCCGGGACAGGGGGTAGGACCGGGGAGCTGTTTTTT. Translating gives CASSSGTGGRTGELFF.

The table lists this clone with a count of one. CDR3 nucleotides: TGCAGCGTTGGGATGACAGGAACCACAGATACGCAGTATTTT. It specifies CSVGMTGTTDTQYF. J is TRBJ2-3 and V is TRBV29-1; possible D gene TRBD1, 6 bases. From germline, CDR1 is SQVTM and CDR2 ANQGSEA. Trimming removed 4 bases from V and 2 bases from J, with 13 bases in between. The CDR3 is 14 amino acids.